Listed below are T cell receptor beta chains from one sample, sequenced in a study of T cells in narcolepsy. This table comes from immunoSEQ multiplex PCR, and its TCRdb copy is limited to in-frame clones, with some not included. The table includes 27,000 or so clones, approximately 80% detected once. The sample was CD45RA- memory CD4+ T cells from PBMCs. The receptors come from a human donor with narcolepsy. Both conserved end residues are part of each CDR3.

V gene: TRBV18; J gene: TRBJ2-1; CDR3 protein: CASSPLPRTGTYNEQFF
V gene: TRBV7-8; J gene: TRBJ1-1; CDR3 protein: CASSLVGTRAEAFF
V gene: TRBV30; J gene: TRBJ1-1; CDR3 protein: CAWTRTYLGTEAFF
V gene: TRBV9; J gene: TRBJ2-3; CDR3 protein: CASSTISGGAGDTQYF
V gene: TRBV5-1; J gene: TRBJ2-7; CDR3 protein: CASSYGLASEQYF
V gene: TRBV6-5; J gene: TRBJ2-5; CDR3 protein: CASSYSNGGGVETQYF
V gene: TRBV6-1; J gene: TRBJ2-2; CDR3 protein: CASSVKDRSHTGELFF
V gene: TRBV5-6; J gene: TRBJ2-3; CDR3 protein: CASSSPIWTERADTQYF
V gene: TRBV27; J gene: TRBJ2-7; CDR3 protein: CASSLRTVTYEQYF
V gene: TRBV5-1; J gene: TRBJ2-6; CDR3 protein: CASSGQVLSGANVLTF
V gene: TRBV6-1; J gene: TRBJ2-2; CDR3 protein: CASKKEEGTGELFF
V gene: TRBV6-5; J gene: TRBJ1-5; CDR3 protein: CASSLQGNSNQPQHF
V gene: TRBV5-6; J gene: TRBJ2-3; CDR3 protein: CASSFPAGGSRNTQYF
V gene: TRBV19; J gene: TRBJ1-2; CDR3 protein: CASSIQIMTGDYTF
V gene: TRBV6-4; J gene: TRBJ2-3; CDR3 protein: CASSDGGATDTQYF
V gene: TRBV5-6; J gene: TRBJ2-1; CDR3 protein: CASSLGGGAFYNEQFF
V gene: TRBV2; J gene: TRBJ2-5; CDR3 protein: CASTPGKETQYF
V gene: TRBV19; J gene: TRBJ1-6; CDR3 protein: CASNPGGTNSPLHF
V gene: TRBV29-1; J gene: TRBJ1-5; CDR3 protein: CSVAYGAANQPQHF
V gene: TRBV4-1; J gene: TRBJ2-7; CDR3 protein: CASSQGAGEQYF
V gene: TRBV20-1; J gene: TRBJ2-3; CDR3 protein: CSGSSGRQYF
V gene: TRBV29-1; J gene: TRBJ1-2; CDR3 protein: CSVATGESGYTF
V gene: TRBV9; J gene: TRBJ2-5; CDR3 protein: CASSVGVAGIKETQYF
V gene: TRBV2; J gene: TRBJ2-3; CDR3 protein: CASSAGLHTDTQYF
V gene: TRBV2; J gene: TRBJ2-3; CDR3 protein: CASSVEGAGRSTDTQYF
V gene: TRBV4-1; J gene: TRBJ2-1; CDR3 protein: CASSQAFTGQTINNEQFF